These 5 T cell receptor beta chains came from one sample sequenced in a study of T cells in Graves' hyperthyroidism and ophthalmopathy. RNA transcripts provided the source from which TCR beta CDR3 regions were amplified. First-round RT-PCR of the TCR CDR3 relied on the HTBI primer set. One entry per CDR3 protein, called by TCRdb with MiXCR from the multiplex PCR reads. The sample lists approximately 490,000 distinct CDR3 sequences, around a fifth occurring once. The sample comprised blood. All receptors come from a woman between 70 and 85 years old with Graves' ophthalmopathy.

Only one count was recorded for this clonotype. V and J are TRBV20-1 and TRBJ2-7; 7 bases fit TRBD2. The CDR3 loop spans 15 amino acids. The ends lost 0 bases at V and 4 bases at J; junction bases unmatched: 9. Germline V gene lookup returns CDR1 DFQATT and CDR2 SNEGSKA (reference sequence). The CDR3 loop reads CSARDPGGSSYEQYF. The CDR3, as DNA: TGCAGTGCTAGAGATCCGGGCGGGAGTAGTTACGAGCAGTACTTC.

CDR3 coding DNA: TGCGCCAGCAGCTTGAATTTCTTTGATACGCAGTATTTT. It codes for CASSLNFFDTQYF. The chain combines TRBV5-1 with TRBJ2-3, with D hard to call. CDR3 length equals 13 residues. V was clipped by 1 base and J by 6 bases, with 9 bases between them. Per the germline V gene, CDR1 is SGHRS and CDR2 is YFSETQ.

The rearrangement links TRBV20-1 to TRBJ2-5; no clear D gene. This CDR3 has 14 residues. V lost 5 bases and J 2 bases, leaving 15 bases between the germline ends. From germline, CDR1 is DFQATT and CDR2 SNEGSKA (reference sequence). CDR3 nucleotides: TGCAGTGCTCCGGCGTGGGGAACTCAAGAGACCCAGTACTTC. As protein: CSAPAWGTQETQYF.

This clonotype was seen at least ten times. The chain couples TRBV20-1 to TRBJ1-5; TRBD1 agrees at 8 bases. V lost 5 bases and J lost 0; bases outside the gene matches: 9. Germline V CDR1 and CDR2: DFQATT, SNEGSKA (reference sequence). The CDR3 length is 16 residues. In DNA form, the CDR3 reads TGCAGTGCTTTTACGGTAGGACAGGGTAGCAATCAGCCCCAGCATTTT. Encoded protein: CSAFTVGQGSNQPQHF.

The chain uses TRBV5-1 and TRBJ2-6, with D possibly TRBD1 on 6 matching bases. The germline V gene has CDR1 SGHRS and CDR2 YFSETQ. The CDR3 runs to 16 residues. The germline V and J ends were trimmed by 4 bases and 4 bases, with 15 bases remaining between them. This CDR3 is CASSDPHRAGANVLTF. The CDR3 DNA sequence: TGCGCCAGCAGCGACCCCCACAGGGCCGGGGCCAACGTCCTGACTTTC.